The present entry profiles one T cell receptor beta chain with its context. Per the germline V gene, CDR1 is LGHNA and CDR2 is YNFKEQ. The germline V and J ends were trimmed by 3 bases and 2 bases, with 2 bases remaining between them. The CDR3 is made up of 11 amino acids. These data belong to a study of T cell changes during pregnancy in multiple sclerosis. The assay was immunoSEQ multiplex PCR, and TCRdb's table has in-frame clones only and misses some. The repertoire holds about 66,000 clones, roughly nine tenths seen once, with roughly 5% in the top ten. V is TRBV4-2 and J is TRBJ2-7; D is ambiguous. The specimen was CD8+ T cells from peripheral blood mononuclear cells, collected before pregnancy. The source of this sequence is a female donor with multiple sclerosis, enrolled in a pregnancy study. In DNA, the CDR3 is TGTGCCAGCAGCCACGCCTACGAGCAGTACTTC. This translates into CASSHAYEQYF.